This T cell receptor (beta chain) was found in a study of human CD8 memory T cell subsets. UMI-labeled 5' RACE generated the TCR beta libraries. TCRdb reprocessed the 5' RACE reads, keeping one entry per CDR3 protein, no DNA. The ten most abundant clones cover less than 5.5% of a sample with roughly 18,000 distinct CDR3 sequences. To note about this clonotype: Its target is unknown.

Study results and limitations: Chao1 was used to estimate diversity, and its estimates suggested stem-like memory T cells were more diverse than precursor exhausted T cells.

This CDR3 comprises 15 residues. Per germline, CDR1 DFQATT and CDR2 SNEGSKA (reference sequence). This chain links TRBV20-1 with TRBJ2-7. This clonotype originated in a human donor in good health. Sequencing was carried out using CD8+ T cells from PBMCs. The CDR3 here is CSARARGGSSYEQYF.